Reported below is one T cell receptor beta chain. Its antigen is as yet unknown. Compared with germline, one end of the junction differs, possibly owing to a read error. RNA transcripts yielded amplified TCR beta CDR3 regions. HTBI primers were the set used in a first-round RT-PCR of the TCR CDR3. TCRdb passed the multiplex PCR reads through MiXCR, listing each CDR3 protein once. This sample yields hundreds of thousands of distinct CDR3 sequences, of which just under 45% are seen a single time; 7% to 7.5% belongs to the top ten. The sample originates from a study of T cells in Graves' hyperthyroidism and ophthalmopathy. CDR1 SEHNR and CDR2 FQNEAQ come from the germline V gene (reference sequence). There are 15 residues in the CDR3. Every diagnosis used clinical symptoms, serum thyroxine and TRAb, thyroid ultrasound and orbital computed tomography. Study results and limitations: Clonotypes that were expanded in thyroid above 0.001 mostly appeared in blood too.

The sequenced material came from peripheral blood or thyroid tissue (not recorded which). This chain links TRBV7-9 with TRBJ2-7, with 7 bases that match TRBD1. The sequence was obtained from an adult man with Graves' disease, either hyperthyroidism or ophthalmopathy (not recorded which). In DNA, the CDR3 is TGTGCCAGCAGTTCCGACAGGGTCAGCTCCGACGAGCAGTACTTC. Translated: CASSSDRVSSDEQYF.